The 29 T cell receptor beta chains below come from one sample, sequenced in a study of long-term antiretroviral therapy in people with HIV. Assay version v3.0 of immunoSEQ was used, and it was run at survey level. Using immunoSEQ multiplex PCR, the repertoire was profiled, and TCRdb retains in-frame clones only, with some absent. The table lists tens of thousands of clones, 80% of them singletons. Material: unsorted PBMCs, obtained 3.4 years after starting antiretroviral therapy. These receptors came from a man aged 25-45 years with HIV.

This clone has just a few counts. V is TRBV18 and J is TRBJ1-5; 12 bases map to TRBD1. The CDR3 totals 17 residues. The germline V gene has CDR1 KGHSH and CDR2 LQKENI. With 4 bases clipped from V and 5 bases from J, the junction kept 9 bases outside the gene matches. The CDR3 DNA sequence: TGTGCCAGCTCACTACAGAGCCGGGACAGGGGGCATCAGCCCCAGCATTTT. Translated: CASSLQSRDRGHQPQHF.

The rearrangement joins TRBV19 to TRBJ2-4; 10 bases are a match to TRBD1. The CDR3 is 14 residues long. Germline CDR1 LNHDA, CDR2 SQIVND (reference sequence). The V gene end was trimmed by 1 base and the J gene end by 13 bases; junction bases not matched to a gene: 7. The CDR3 is CASSIGDRGSPQYF. The CDR3 DNA is TGTGCCAGTAGTATAGGGGACAGGGGCTCTCCACAGTACTTC.

The chain is built from TRBV27 and TRBJ2-7, with TRBD1 matching 7 bases. Germline loops: CDR1 MNHEY, CDR2 SMNVEV (reference sequence). The CDR3 contains 15 residues. The trim removed 4 bases at V and 5 bases at J, leaving 11 bases unmatched. CDR3 sequence: CASSSLTGFRDEQYF. CDR3 bases: TGTGCCAGCAGTTCCCTGACAGGGTTTCGGGACGAGCAGTACTTC.

The V call is TRBV6-6, the J call TRBJ2-1; no reliable D call. V was pared by 0 bases and J by 10 bases, with 7 bases between. This CDR3 spans 12 amino acids. Looked up from germline, CDR1 is MNHNY and CDR2 is SVGAGI (reference sequence). The chain's CDR3 is CASSYSKVEQFF. CDR3 DNA: TGTGCCAGCAGTTACTCGAAGGTGGAGCAGTTCTTC.

In this sample, this clone turned up a few times. The chain has TRBV18 and TRBJ1-5; 7 nucleotides line up with TRBD1. Germline lookup yields CDR1 KGHSH and CDR2 LQKENI. The V and J ends lost 6 bases and 8 bases, in that order; junction bases with no gene match: 16. The CDR3 length is 16 residues. The CDR3 reads CASSPTGNLYREPQHF. For the CDR3, the DNA is TGTGCCAGCTCGCCGACAGGGAACCTGTACAGGGAGCCCCAGCATTTT.

The chain uses TRBV7-2 and TRBJ2-7; a weak D match, TRBD2 (5 bases). This CDR3 is built from 14 residues. In germline, CDR1 is SGHTA, CDR2 FQGNSA. V was pared by 1 base and J by 2 bases, with 9 bases between. The CDR3 nucleotides are TGTGCCAGCAGCTTAGATGTCGGGGCCTACGAGCAGTACTTC. Translated: CASSLDVGAYEQYF.

The rearrangement links TRBV5-4 to TRBJ1-5, with D hard to call. The CDR3 is 12 amino acids. Germline CDR1 SGHNT, CDR2 YYREEE (reference sequence). Trimming removed 0 bases at V and 7 bases at J, with 5 bases between. The DNA of the CDR3 is TGTGCCAGCAGCTTGGAAGGACAGCCCCAGCATTTT. Its translation: CASSLEGQPQHF.

The J gene is TRBJ2-3, the V gene TRBV6-1, with 7 nucleotides matching TRBD2. In germline, CDR1 is MNHNS, CDR2 SASEGT. The CDR3 totals 14 residues. With 6 bases clipped from V and 0 bases from J, the junction kept 3 bases outside the gene matches. The CDR3 reads CASRISGSTDTQYF. In nucleotides, the CDR3 is TGTGCCAGCAGGATTAGCGGGAGCACAGATACGCAGTATTTT.

This clone is judged medium-sized. The chain joins TRBV18 to TRBJ2-5; D not resolved. The ends were cut back, 3 bases at V and 4 bases at J, with 6 bases in the middle. Germline V lookup: CDR1 KGHSH, CDR2 LQKENI. This CDR3 comprises 12 residues. As DNA, the CDR3 is TGTGCCAGCTCACCCAGTCGAGAGACCCAGTACTTC. It is translated as CASSPSRETQYF.

The chain employs TRBV30 and TRBJ2-4; tentatively, D is TRBD1 (5 bases). Germline assignment: CDR1 GTSNPN and CDR2 SVGIG (reference sequence). Trimming left V 1 base short and J 0 bases short, with 10 bases between. The CDR3 consists of 15 residues. In DNA form, the CDR3 reads TGTGCCTGGAGTGAACAGGTAGTAGCCAAAAACATTCAGTACTTC. Translation gives CAWSEQVVAKNIQYF.

V and J are TRBV6-5 and TRBJ2-7; 9 nucleotides match TRBD2. Germline V gene lookup returns CDR1 MNHEY and CDR2 SVGAGI. The V and J ends lost 4 bases and 0 bases, in that order; junction bases with no gene match: 4. The CDR3 totals 15 residues. CDR3 loop: CASSSYSGGSYEQYF. In DNA form, the CDR3 reads TGTGCCAGCAGTTCCTATAGCGGGGGCTCCTACGAGCAGTACTTC.

In its sample, this clone was seen once. The chain employs TRBV13 and TRBJ2-6, with 7 nucleotides matching TRBD1. CDR1 PRHDT and CDR2 FYEKMQ come from the germline V gene (reference sequence). V shed 1 base, J shed 2 bases, and the junction held 11 bases outside the gene matches. The CDR3 runs 19 residues. The chain's CDR3 is CASSLVAGGLGPGANVLTF. CDR3 bases: TGTGCCAGCAGCTTAGTCGCAGGGGGTTTGGGCCCTGGGGCCAACGTCCTGACTTTC.

This clone was seen a few times. This rearrangement joins TRBV27 to TRBJ1-2, with D possibly TRBD1 on 5 matching bases. Germline lookup yields CDR1 MNHEY and CDR2 SMNVEV (reference sequence). The CDR3 has 12 amino acids. Trimming pared 5 bases from V and 8 bases from J, leaving 12 bases between. The chain's CDR3 is CASSKGREGYTF. In DNA, the CDR3 is TGTGCCAGCAGTAAGGGGCGGGAGGGCTACACCTTC.

The chain links TRBV5-1 to TRBJ1-2, with a possible D match to TRBD1 (6 bases). The CDR3 is 13 residues long. Germline V gene lookup returns CDR1 SGHRS and CDR2 YFSETQ. V was pared by 6 bases and J by 4 bases, with 13 bases between. The CDR3 reads CASKNTGSYGYTF. CDR3 in DNA: TGCGCCAGCAAGAACACAGGGAGCTATGGCTACACCTTC.

The chain is built from TRBV27 and TRBJ2-7; D perhaps matches TRBD1 (8 bases). The V and J ends lost 6 bases and 2 bases respectively, with 20 bases between them. The germline V gene encodes CDR1 MNHEY and CDR2 SMNVEV (reference sequence). There are 16 residues in the CDR3. CDR3 protein: CASSPFGGTGPYEQYF. The CDR3, as DNA: TGTGCCAGCAGCCCATTCGGGGGGACAGGACCCTACGAGCAGTACTTC.

The chain has TRBV19 and TRBJ1-3; a weak D match, TRBD1 (6 bases). The CDR3 sequence is 14 residues long. The ends were cut back, 6 bases at V and 2 bases at J, with 11 bases in the middle. Looked up from germline, CDR1 is LNHDA and CDR2 is SQIVND (reference sequence). The CDR3 coding sequence is TGTGCCAGTAGAGCGGACAGAACTGGAAACACCATATATTTT. This sequence encodes CASRADRTGNTIYF.

The chain joins TRBV4-2 to TRBJ1-1; D remains ambiguous. This CDR3 has 14 amino acids. Trimming removed 4 bases at V and 5 bases at J, with 14 bases between. From germline, CDR1 is LGHNA and CDR2 YNFKEQ. CDR3 protein: CASSRSPGGTEAFF. The CDR3, as DNA: TGTGCCAGCAGCCGGAGCCCGGGAGGGACTGAAGCTTTCTTT.

The rearrangement uses TRBV28 and TRBJ1-5; TRBD1 aligns across 8 bases. From germline, CDR1 is MDHEN and CDR2 SYDVKM. Trimming removed 6 bases from V and 5 bases from J; junction bases left unmatched: 9. The CDR3 extends over 15 amino acids. In DNA, the CDR3 is TGTGCCAGCAGCCCCTTGACAGGGGACCATCAGCCCCAGCATTTT. Its translation is CASSPLTGDHQPQHF.

The chain joins TRBV7-9 to TRBJ2-5, with a weak D call TRBD2 (7 bases). The CDR3 extends over 15 amino acids. Germline V lookup: CDR1 SEHNR, CDR2 FQNEAQ (reference sequence). The ends were cut back, 1 base at V and 5 bases at J, with 14 bases in the middle. The chain's CDR3 is CASSLGGGRGETQYF. The CDR3 DNA is TGTGCCAGCAGCTTAGGCGGGGGCCGAGGTGAGACCCAGTACTTC.

This clone appeared a few times. The chain is built from TRBV7-6 and TRBJ2-7; 8 positions match TRBD1. Germline V lookup: CDR1 SGHVS, CDR2 FNYEAQ. The CDR3 loop spans 16 amino acids. V trimming: 1 base; J trimming: 2 bases; junction bases outside the gene matches: 7. The CDR3 sequence: CASSLGPGGPTYEQYF. The CDR3 DNA sequence: TGTGCCAGCAGCTTAGGGCCAGGGGGCCCCACCTACGAGCAGTACTTC.

The chain uses TRBV18 and TRBJ1-1; no firm D call. Trimming took off 6 bases at V and 4 bases at J, with 15 bases between the two ends. CDR3 size: 14 residues. CDR1 is KGHSH, CDR2 LQKENI, per germline. The CDR3, as DNA: TGTGCCAGCTCCTCGAGACCTGAGGCCACTGAAGCTTTCTTT. It encodes CASSSRPEATEAFF.

The genes are TRBV6-5 and TRBJ2-2; D possibly corresponds to TRBD2 (5 bases). The germline CDR1 and CDR2 sequences are MNHEY and SVGAGI. CDR3 size: 14 residues. Trimming stripped 6 bases from V and 6 bases from J, with 14 bases between. The CDR3 reads CASSMTNFAGELFF. The CDR3 DNA reads as TGTGCCAGCAGCATGACTAATTTCGCCGGGGAGCTGTTTTTT.

The rearrangement joins TRBV5-1 to TRBJ2-1; D is uncertain. The germline V and J ends were trimmed by 0 bases and 0 bases, with 4 bases remaining between them. The CDR3 runs to 14 residues. The germline V gene has CDR1 SGHRS and CDR2 YFSETQ. The CDR3 reads CASSLGHSYNEQFF. The CDR3 DNA reads TGCGCCAGCAGCTTGGGACACTCCTACAATGAGCAGTTCTTC.

This chain joins TRBV7-9 and TRBJ2-5; no clear D gene. Trimming cost V 2 bases and J 7 bases, with 5 bases left between them. Looked up from germline, CDR1 is SEHNR and CDR2 is FQNEAQ (reference sequence). This CDR3 spans 11 amino acids. The CDR3, as DNA: TGTGCCAGCAGCTTAACGGTGACCCAGTACTTC. Its translation: CASSLTVTQYF.

The rearrangement joins TRBV28 to TRBJ2-7; 16 positions agree with TRBD2. The CDR3 has 18 amino acids. Germline V gene lookup returns CDR1 MDHEN and CDR2 SYDVKM. The trim removed 7 bases at V and 0 bases at J, leaving 9 bases unmatched. This CDR3 is CASTIWGTSGRDSYEQYF. CDR3 nucleotide sequence: TGTGCCAGCACCATATGGGGGACTAGCGGGAGGGACTCCTACGAGCAGTACTTC.

The sample holds one count of this clone. J is TRBJ2-2 and V is TRBV28; TRBD2 matches 7 bases. The CDR3 extends over 15 amino acids. Germline loops: CDR1 MDHEN, CDR2 SYDVKM. The V segment lost 2 bases and the J segment 3 bases; nucleotides outside the gene matches: 3. Here the CDR3 reads CASSLLAVYTGELFF. The CDR3 DNA sequence: TGTGCCAGCAGTTTACTAGCGGTATACACCGGGGAGCTGTTTTTT. Full variable domain (rest looked up from reference TRBV28 and TRBJ2-2): DVKVTQSSRYLVKRTGEKVFLECVQDMDHENMFWYRQDPGLGLRLIYFSYDVKMKEKGDIPEGYSVSREKKERFSLILESASTNQTSMYLCASSLLAVYTGELFFGEGSRLTVL.

The CDR3: CSVEEQGYEQYF. The CDR3 DNA reads TGCAGCGTTGAAGAACAGGGCTACGAGCAGTACTTC. The chain has TRBV29-1 and TRBJ2-7; the D gene is possibly TRBD1 (6 bases). This CDR3 has 12 amino acids. CDR1 is SQVTM and CDR2 is ANQGSEA in the germline V gene. Trimming shortened V by 0 bases and J by 3 bases, and 6 bases separated the two germline ends.

The genes are TRBV9 and TRBJ2-5; D gene unclear. V was trimmed by 0 bases and J by 0 bases, leaving 6 bases between them. Germline V lookup: CDR1 SGDLS, CDR2 YYNGEE. The CDR3 covers 14 residues. The CDR3 loop reads CASSVDWDQETQYF. The CDR3 region has the DNA TGTGCCAGCAGCGTAGATTGGGACCAAGAGACCCAGTACTTC.

This sequence joins TRBV28 and TRBJ2-7, with 9 bases aligning to TRBD2. The CDR3 runs 14 residues. CDR1 is MDHEN and CDR2 is SYDVKM in the germline V gene. J was trimmed by 2 bases and V by 5 bases; bases with no gene match: 4. In DNA form, the CDR3 reads TGTGCCAGCAGTGTGGCTAGCGGGACCTACGAGCAGTACTTC. This gives the protein CASSVASGTYEQYF.